A single sample gave rise to the 13 T cell receptor beta chains below, sequenced in a study of blood T cell repertoires in COVID-19. TCRdb's table, derived via immunoSEQ multiplex PCR, lists solely in-frame clones and lacks some. The table records 45,000 to 55,000 clones, about 90% of them present only once. Source material: peripheral blood. These receptors were obtained from a human donor in a cohort sampled during active COVID-19.

This clone showed up just once. As DNA, the CDR3 is TGCAGCGTGGGTGGCGGTGGCTACACCTTC. Its protein product is CSVGGGGYTF. The rearrangement uses TRBV29-1 and TRBJ1-2; D unclear. V lost 6 bases to trimming and J lost 7 bases, with 9 bases between them. Germline V gene lookup returns CDR1 SQVTM and CDR2 ANQGSEA. This CDR3 is 10 amino acids long. Full variable domain (remainder filled in from reference TRBV29-1 and TRBJ1-2): SAVISQKPSRDICQRGTSLTIQCQVDSQVTMMFWYRQQPGQSLTLIATANQGSEATYESGFVIDKFPISRPNLTFSTLTVSNMSPEDSSIYLCSVGGGGYTFGSGTRLTVV.

The rearrangement uses TRBV27 and TRBJ2-2, with 7 bases aligning to TRBD1. V lost 7 bases and J lost 4; bases outside the gene matches: 9. The CDR3 consists of 15 residues. Per the germline V gene, CDR1 is MNHEY and CDR2 is SMNVEV (reference sequence). Here the CDR3 reads CASTHMTGRTGELFF. In DNA, the CDR3 is TGTGCCAGCACTCACATGACAGGGCGCACCGGGGAGCTGTTTTTT.

The CDR3 coding sequence is TGTGCCACCAGTGGTGGCGGGAGTTCCCCCCATGAGCAGTTCTTC. Protein product: CATSGGGSSPHEQFF. V gene TRBV24-1 combines with J gene TRBJ2-1, with TRBD2 matching 7 bases. Germline loops: CDR1 KGHDR, CDR2 SFDVKD. With V trimmed by 5 bases and J by 8 bases, 11 bases remained unmatched. This CDR3 is built from 15 residues.

J is TRBJ2-2 and V is TRBV21-1; the table's D call, TRBD1, has no DNA check behind it. TRBV21-1 is a known pseudogene. The length of the CDR3 is 16 residues. The chain's CDR3 is CASSKVGRTNTGELFF. The CDR3 DNA is TGTGCCAGCAGCAAAGTGGGCCGGACGAACACCGGGGAGCTGTTTTTT.

The chain has TRBV5-1 and TRBJ1-2; 7 bases agree with TRBD1. The CDR3 is 16 amino acids. V lost 5 bases and J lost 2; bases outside the gene matches: 12. Germline V gene sequence: CDR1 SGHRS, CDR2 YFSETQ. CDR3 bases: TGCGCCAGCAGTGCTTTGACTACAGGGGTGAACTATGGCTACACCTTC. As protein: CASSALTTGVNYGYTF.

The gene calls are TRBV5-6 and TRBJ1-4; 7 bases match TRBD1. The V gene end was trimmed by 4 bases and the J gene end by 0 bases; junction bases not matched to a gene: 9. The CDR3 spans 17 residues. In germline, CDR1 is SGHDT, CDR2 YYEEEE. The CDR3 DNA follows: TGTGCCAGCAGCATCCAGGGGGATCGGGCAACTAATGAAAAACTGTTTTTT. It encodes CASSIQGDRATNEKLFF.

The J gene is TRBJ2-5, the V gene TRBV18; 15 positions match TRBD2. The CDR3 is made up of 16 amino acids. CDR1 KGHSH and CDR2 LQKENI come from the germline V gene. With 3 bases clipped from V and 3 bases from J, the junction kept 2 bases outside the gene matches. CDR3 loop: CASSPRTSGREETQYF. The DNA for the CDR3 is TGTGCCAGCTCACCCAGGACTAGCGGGAGGGAAGAGACCCAGTACTTC. The entire variable domain, with the rest obtained from reference TRBV18 and TRBJ2-5, is as follows: NAGVMQNPRHLVRRRGQEARLRCSPMKGHSHVYWYRQLPEEGLKFMVYLQKENIIDESGMPKERFSAEFPKEGPSILRIQQVVRGDSAAYFCASSPRTSGREETQYFGPGTRLLVL.

The chain employs TRBV4-2 and TRBJ2-1, with 13 bases identical to TRBD2. Per germline, CDR1 LGHNA and CDR2 YNFKEQ. The trim removed 5 bases at V and 7 bases at J, leaving 11 bases unmatched. There are 17 residues in the CDR3. Written as DNA, the CDR3 is TGTGCCAGCAGCGGCCGGGGAGCGGGACTAGCGGGAAATGAGCAGTTCTTC. Amino acids: CASSGRGAGLAGNEQFF.

The rearrangement uses TRBV15 and TRBJ2-7; 11 bases are a match to TRBD2. Unmatched junction bases numbered 2, after V lost 3 bases and J lost 4 bases. Germline CDR1 and CDR2: LNHNV and YYDKDF (reference sequence). The CDR3 loop spans 14 amino acids. CDR3 sequence reads: CATSRTSGDYEQYF. The CDR3, as DNA: TGTGCCACCAGCAGGACTAGCGGGGATTACGAGCAGTACTTC.

This clone appeared a few times. This chain joins TRBV6-2 or TRBV6-3 and TRBJ2-7; D is uncertain. Looked up from germline, CDR1 is MNHEY and CDR2 is SVGEGT. This CDR3 is 14 amino acids long. V was trimmed by 2 bases and J by 3 bases, leaving 11 bases between them. CDR3 coding DNA: TGTGCCAGCAGTTACGGTACTCCTGACTACGAGCAGTACTTC. This codes for CASSYGTPDYEQYF.

The CDR3 region is CASSQDRIRTGGYGNYGYTF. The DNA for the CDR3 is TGTGCCAGCAGCCAAGATCGTATTAGGACAGGGGGTTACGGTAACTATGGCTACACCTTC. This chain uses TRBV4-2 with TRBJ1-2, with 10 bases identical to TRBD1. The V gene's germline CDR1 is LGHNA and CDR2 YNFKEQ. V shed 0 bases, J shed 1 base, and the junction held 14 bases outside the gene matches. This CDR3 has 20 residues.

This rearrangement joins TRBV18 to TRBJ2-1, with 13 nucleotides matching TRBD2. This CDR3 contains 15 residues. Trimming removed 3 bases from V and 6 bases from J; junction bases left unmatched: 2. Germline values: CDR1 KGHSH, CDR2 LQKENI. In DNA, the CDR3 is TGTGCCAGCTCACCCGGGACTAGCGGGACCAATGAGCAGTTCTTC. It encodes CASSPGTSGTNEQFF.

For the CDR3, the DNA is TGTGCCAGCACCCGGACAGAGACCTCCTACGAGCAGTACTTC. Translated: CASTRTETSYEQYF. The chain has TRBV3-1 (or the pseudogene TRBV3-2) and TRBJ2-7, with D perhaps matching TRBD1 (6 bases). CDR3 size: 14 residues. V was clipped by 7 bases and J by 0 bases, with 13 bases between them. Germline V gene lookup returns CDR1 LGHDT and CDR2 YNNKEL (reference sequence).